One and the same sample provided the 4 T cell receptor beta chains below, sequenced in a study of blood T cell repertoires in COVID-19. Sequencing was performed with immunoSEQ multiplex PCR; in TCRdb, only in-frame clones are kept and a portion is missing. The sample lists fewer than 300,000 clones; around 80% were seen once. What was sequenced was peripheral blood. The receptors come from an elderly man with acute or convalescent COVID-19.

The chain carries TRBV28 and TRBJ1-1; D perhaps matches TRBD1 (6 bases). Germline CDR1 MDHEN, CDR2 SYDVKM. V was pared by 4 bases and J by 0 bases, with 15 bases between. The CDR3 is 16 amino acids. CDR3 protein: CASSSQGTPMNTEAFF. In DNA form, the CDR3 reads TGTGCCAGCAGTTCCCAGGGGACCCCCATGAACACTGAAGCTTTCTTT.

V and J are TRBV14 and TRBJ2-3; weak D call: TRBD1 (5 bases). The CDR3 has 16 amino acids. Trimming pared 1 base from V and 2 bases from J, leaving 13 bases between. Germline values: CDR1 SGHDN, CDR2 FVKESK. CDR3 in amino acids: CASSQAAGYPTDTQYF. The CDR3 nucleotides read TGTGCCAGCAGCCAAGCCGCAGGGTACCCCACAGATACGCAGTATTTT.

The V gene is TRBV10-3, the J gene TRBJ1-1; no definite D call. The CDR3 covers 13 residues. Germline V gene lookup returns CDR1 ENHRY and CDR2 SYGVKD. V was trimmed by 8 bases and J by 4 bases, leaving 14 bases between them. DNA for the CDR3: TGTGCCATCGGACCCTCCGGGAGCACTGAAGCTTTCTTT. Translation: CAIGPSGSTEAFF.

V and J are TRBV7-9 and TRBJ2-5; D not resolved. V was cut by 11 bases and J by 7 bases, with 20 bases left in between. The CDR3 consists of 13 residues. Germline CDR1 SEHNR, CDR2 FQNEAQ (reference sequence). The DNA for the CDR3 is TGTGCCGCAACCCCAGTTTCCCGTGGGACCCAGTACTTC. This translates into CAATPVSRGTQYF.